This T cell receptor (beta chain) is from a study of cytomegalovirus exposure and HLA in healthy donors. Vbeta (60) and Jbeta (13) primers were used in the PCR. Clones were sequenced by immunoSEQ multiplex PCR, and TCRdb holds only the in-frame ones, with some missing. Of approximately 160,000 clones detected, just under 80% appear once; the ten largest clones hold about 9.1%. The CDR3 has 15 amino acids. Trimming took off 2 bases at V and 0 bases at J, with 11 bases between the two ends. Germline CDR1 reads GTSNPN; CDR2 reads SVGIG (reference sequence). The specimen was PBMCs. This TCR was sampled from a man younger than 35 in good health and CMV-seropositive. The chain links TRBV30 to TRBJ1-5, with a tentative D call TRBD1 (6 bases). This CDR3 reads CAWSIGTYSNQPQHF. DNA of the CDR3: TGTGCCTGGAGTATCGGGACATATAGCAATCAGCCCCAGCATTTT.